The next 23 T cell receptor beta chains were all read from a single sample in a study of T-cell reconstitution after alpha-beta-depleted transplantation in children. It was with unique molecular identifiers that the TCRbeta library was prepared. TCRdb fed the PCR reads into MiXCR, producing one record per CDR3 protein. The table lists around 670,000 distinct CDR3 sequences, over 10% of them singletons, with roughly 0.84% in the top ten. The material sequenced was PBMCs, taken before TCRalphabeta/CD19-depleted stem cell transplant. The source is a girl aged 2 to 10 with congenital amegakaryocytic thrombocytopenia, due to receive a stem cell transplant.

Many counts were recorded for this clonotype. The chain has TRBV4-2 and TRBJ2-4, with a possible D match to TRBD2 (6 bases). CDR3 length: 14 residues. CDR1 and CDR2 from the germline V gene are LGHNA and YNFKEQ. V shed 4 bases and J shed 0 bases, with 7 bases lying between them. The CDR3 DNA follows: TGTGCCAGCAGCCCGGGACTAGCCAAAAACATTCAGTACTTC. It codes for CASSPGLAKNIQYF.

This clonotype has a count of ten or more. The chain couples TRBV20-1 to TRBJ2-3; 9 nucleotides match TRBD2. Germline CDR1 and CDR2: DFQATT and SNEGSKA (reference sequence). J gave up 0 bases and V 3 bases, and 19 bases lay outside the gene matches. CDR3 length: 20 residues. CDR3 in DNA: TGCAGTGCTAGCGGATTAAAGCGGGAGGTCCGCCCGATTAGCACAGATACGCAGTATTTT. This translates into CSASGLKREVRPISTDTQYF.

V is TRBV12-3 or TRBV12-4 and J is TRBJ2-3; D might be TRBD1 (5 bases). V was clipped by 3 bases and J by 1 base, with 11 bases between them. The CDR3 is 15 amino acids. CDR3 amino acids: CASSFMGRGTDTQYF. The DNA for the CDR3 is TGTGCCAGCAGTTTTATGGGCAGGGGCACAGATACGCAGTATTTT.

This clonotype was recorded many times. The chain uses TRBV7-6 and TRBJ1-6; possibly TRBD1 for D (5 bases). The CDR3 is made up of 16 amino acids. The V end lost 5 bases, the J end lost 4 bases, and 15 bases lay between the germline ends. Germline lookup yields CDR1 SGHVS and CDR2 FNYEAQ. The CDR3 nucleotides are TGTGCCAGCAGCCCTACGGCGACAGCTTATAATTCACCCCTCCACTTT. It encodes CASSPTATAYNSPLHF.

This clonotype was seen at least ten times. The genes are TRBV7-6 and TRBJ1-3; the D gene is possibly TRBD1 (5 bases). Trimming took off 3 bases at V and 2 bases at J, with 11 bases between the two ends. The CDR3 loop spans 15 amino acids. From germline, CDR1 is SGHVS and CDR2 FNYEAQ. The CDR3 protein is CASSFSDNAGNTIYF. The CDR3 nucleotides read TGTGCCAGCAGCTTTTCGGACAATGCTGGAAACACCATATATTTT.

In this sample, this clonotype turned up many times. The V gene is TRBV5-1, the J gene TRBJ2-1, with a possible D match to TRBD2 (6 bases). Per the germline V gene, CDR1 is SGHRS and CDR2 is YFSETQ. V dropped 4 bases and J dropped 4 bases, with 12 bases sitting between them. The CDR3 loop spans 14 amino acids. The CDR3 is CASSERTNYNEQFF. The CDR3, as DNA: TGCGCCAGCAGCGAACGGACTAATTACAATGAGCAGTTCTTC.

This clonotype appeared many times. The chain joins TRBV28 to TRBJ2-3; D gene uncertain. Per germline, CDR1 MDHEN and CDR2 SYDVKM. Deletions cut 4 bases from V and 2 bases from J, with 10 bases between. CDR3 length: 14 amino acids. Written as DNA, the CDR3 is TGTGCCAGCAGTTCCGTTGACAACACAGATACGCAGTATTTT. It specifies CASSSVDNTDTQYF.

Many counts were recorded for this clonotype. The V gene is TRBV7-2, the J gene TRBJ1-2; D is possibly TRBD1 (5 bases). Germline V gives CDR1 SGHTA, CDR2 FQGNSA. Trimming left V 3 bases short and J 4 bases short, with 9 bases between. The CDR3 runs 13 residues. CDR3 in DNA: TGTGCCAGCAGCTTCGGGACGGTCTATGGCTACACCTTC. It encodes CASSFGTVYGYTF.

This clonotype was found many times. The rearrangement uses TRBV10-2 and TRBJ2-7, with 13 bases matching TRBD2. The CDR3 runs to 17 residues. The J segment lost 4 bases and the V segment lost 3 bases, leaving 9 bases of the junction unmatched. The germline V gene encodes CDR1 WSHSY and CDR2 SAAADI. CDR3 residues: CASSEGRTSGSLYEQYF. CDR3 coding DNA: TGCGCCAGCAGTGAAGGAAGGACTAGCGGGAGTCTTTACGAGCAGTACTTC.

This clonotype appeared many times. The chain couples TRBV7-2 to TRBJ2-2, with TRBD1 identical over 7 bases. This CDR3 contains 15 residues. The germline CDR1 and CDR2 sequences are SGHTA and FQGNSA. V shed 5 bases and J 5 bases; nucleotides not matched to a gene: 8. CDR3 loop: CASSPWTGETGELFF. DNA for the CDR3: TGTGCCAGCAGCCCCTGGACAGGTGAAACCGGGGAGCTGTTTTTT.

The sample holds a few counts of this clonotype. This sequence joins TRBV7-9 and TRBJ2-7, with no clear D. Germline V gene sequence: CDR1 SEHNR, CDR2 FQNEAQ (reference sequence). Trimming removed 1 base at V and 4 bases at J, with 14 bases between. There are 15 residues in the CDR3. CDR3 nucleotide sequence: TGTGCCAGCAGCTTAGTCCCGGCGCATATTTACGAGCAGTACTTC. Protein product: CASSLVPAHIYEQYF.

This clonotype was recorded a few times. For the CDR3, the DNA is TGCAGCGCTAAGGACAGTAGCTCCTACGAGCAGTACTTC. Its protein is CSAKDSSSYEQYF. The J gene is TRBJ2-7, the V gene TRBV29-1; perhaps TRBD1 as D (6 bases). V was pared by 7 bases and J by 0 bases, with 13 bases between. CDR1 and CDR2 from the germline V gene are SQVTM and ANQGSEA. The CDR3 runs 13 residues.

This clonotype was picked up a small number of times. This rearrangement joins TRBV7-6 to TRBJ1-3; 8 nucleotides agree with TRBD1. This CDR3 is 16 amino acids long. Trimming removed 5 bases from V and 0 bases from J; junction bases left unmatched: 6. Germline V gene sequence: CDR1 SGHVS, CDR2 FNYEAQ. The chain's CDR3 is CASSVDRALSGNTIYF. The CDR3 DNA reads as TGTGCCAGCAGCGTGGACAGGGCACTCTCTGGAAACACCATATATTTT.

This rearrangement joins TRBV6-2 or TRBV6-3 to TRBJ2-7; TRBD2 might be the D (6 bases). CDR3 length equals 15 residues. Looked up from germline, CDR1 is MNHEY and CDR2 is SVGEGT. V dropped 2 bases and J dropped 4 bases, with 15 bases sitting between them. In DNA form, the CDR3 reads TGTGCCAGCAGTTACCTTTGGACTGCGGGGTACGAGCAGTACTTC. Translated, it gives CASSYLWTAGYEQYF.

The sample holds a few counts of this clonotype. The chain combines TRBV19 with TRBJ2-4; the match to TRBD1 covers 7 bases. The CDR3 is 15 amino acids. CDR1 is LNHDA, CDR2 SQIVND, per germline (reference sequence). J lost 5 bases, V lost 4 bases, and 8 bases had no gene match. The CDR3 DNA reads TGTGCCAGTAGTACCGGGACAGTACTACAAAACATTCAGTACTTC. This sequence encodes CASSTGTVLQNIQYF. Combining the CDR3 with reference TRBV19 and TRBJ2-4 gives the whole variable domain DGGITQSPKYLFRKEGQNVTLSCEQNLNHDAMYWYRQDPGQGLRLIYYSQIVNDFQKGDIAEGYSVSREKKESFPLTVTSAQKNPTAFYLCASSTGTVLQNIQYFGAGTRLSVL.

This clonotype occurred a few times. This chain links TRBV20-1 with TRBJ2-7, with 11 bases matching TRBD2. Germline CDR1 DFQATT, CDR2 SNEGSKA (reference sequence). The CDR3 has 14 amino acids. V shed 5 bases, J shed 2 bases, and the junction held 5 bases outside the gene matches. The CDR3 sequence: CSALSGRDPYEQYF. The CDR3 bases are TGCAGTGCTCTTAGCGGGAGGGATCCCTACGAGCAGTACTTC.

This clonotype was observed at least ten times. The V gene is TRBV5-6, the J gene TRBJ2-2; D is unresolved. V was cut by 0 bases and J by 4 bases, with 4 bases left in between. The CDR3 has 13 residues. Germline V gives CDR1 SGHDT, CDR2 YYEEEE. CDR3: CASSLVLTGELFF. CDR3 DNA: TGTGCCAGCAGCTTGGTACTCACCGGGGAGCTGTTTTTT.

V and J are TRBV7-9 and TRBJ2-4; 12 bases are shared with TRBD2. CDR1 is SEHNR, CDR2 FQNEAQ, per germline (reference sequence). V was pared by 5 bases and J by 4 bases, with 6 bases of the junction left unmatched. The CDR3 runs to 16 residues. The CDR3 sequence is CASSPVTSGSKNIQYF. CDR3 sequence (DNA): TGTGCCAGCAGCCCGGTGACTAGCGGGAGTAAAAACATTCAGTACTTC.

The chain employs TRBV14 and TRBJ2-7, with D unclear. The CDR3 contains 14 residues. V lost 2 bases and J 3 bases, leaving 11 bases between the germline ends. Germline CDR1 and CDR2: SGHDN and FVKESK. The CDR3 nucleotides read TGTGCCAGCAGCCAATACCCGAAGAGCTACGAGCAGTACTTC. Its translation: CASSQYPKSYEQYF.

A note on this clonotype: This may be a read error: a much more frequent sequence differs by one nucleotide. The chain combines TRBV29-1 with TRBJ2-1, with D maybe TRBD1 (6 bases). Germline lookup yields CDR1 SQVTM and CDR2 ANQGSEA. Trimming stripped 8 bases from V and 8 bases from J, with 22 bases between. There are 14 residues in the CDR3. The DNA for the CDR3 is TGCAGCACATGGTTCGGGACACGGGGTCATGAGCAGTTCTTC. It yields the protein CSTWFGTRGHEQFF.

In its sample, this clonotype was seen many times. This rearrangement joins TRBV20-1 to TRBJ1-6; 8 bases align to TRBD1. Unmatched junction bases numbered 5, after V lost 2 bases and J lost 8 bases. The CDR3 is 14 amino acids. Germline lookup yields CDR1 DFQATT and CDR2 SNEGSKA (reference sequence). The CDR3 bases are TGCAGTGCTAGACCGCAGGGGGCTGATTCACCCCTCCACTTT. Translation: CSARPQGADSPLHF.

This clonotype was counted between two and nine times. This chain joins TRBV6-1 and TRBJ1-5; D perhaps matches TRBD1 (6 bases). This CDR3 has 16 residues. CDR1 and CDR2 from the germline V gene are MNHNS and SASEGT. Trimming removed 8 bases at V and 0 bases at J, with 17 bases between. This CDR3 reads CASDHGGQYSNQPQHF. CDR3 sequence (DNA): TGTGCCAGCGACCATGGAGGACAGTATAGCAATCAGCCCCAGCATTTT.

The rearrangement links TRBV5-1 to TRBJ2-5, with TRBD2 identical over 7 bases. The germline CDR1 and CDR2 sequences are SGHRS and YFSETQ. The CDR3 is made up of 14 amino acids. J gave up 4 bases and V 2 bases, and 5 bases lay outside the gene matches. CDR3 sequence: CASSFSSGLETQYF. The CDR3 coding sequence is TGCGCCAGCAGCTTTTCTAGCGGTCTAGAGACCCAGTACTTC.